This T cell receptor beta chain was captured by sequencing in a study of shared clonotypes between healthy human individuals. Repertoires were generated with immunoSEQ multiplex PCR, while TCRdb's copy carries only in-frame clones and drops some. Of roughly 1.4 million clones listed, around 98.5% are singletons. Points from the study as a whole: Only blood was sampled, and tissue TCR repertoires likely differ from blood ones.

The CDR3 spans 13 residues. Germline V gene sequence: CDR1 MNHEY, CDR2 SMNVEV (reference sequence). V gave up 2 bases and J gave up 2 bases, with 7 bases separating them. Comment on this clone: Its antigen is unidentified.

The chain employs TRBV27 and TRBJ2-7; D might be TRBD1 (5 bases). The material sequenced was naive CD4+ T cells sorted from blood. Subset: CD45RA+ positively selected. The clonotype was recovered from a man aged 25-45 years in good health. CDR3 sequence reads: CASSLARAYEQYF. CDR3 nucleotides: TGTGCCAGCAGTTTAGCCAGGGCCTACGAGCAGTACTTC.